This T cell receptor (beta chain) was identified during a study of molecular identifiers for immune sequencing clone quantification. This clonotype was observed many times. Preparation of naive CD8 libraries involved roughly 19,000 to 1,000,000 sorted cells and 10%, 30% or 50% RNA. The sorting of naive CD8 T cells used the CD8+CD4-CCR7+CD45RA+ phenotype. The V segment lost 6 bases and the J segment 3 bases; nucleotides outside the gene matches: 7. Germline loops: CDR1 MNHEY, CDR2 SVGAGI. The CDR3 totals 15 residues. Bulk TCR libraries were made with methods that had been previously described and with listed TCR primers. TCRdb re-called the PCR reads through MiXCR, storing one row per CDR3 protein. The sample carries 300,000 to 400,000 distinct CDR3 sequences, 20% to 25% recorded once.

This clonotype was sampled from a human donor in good health. Some libraries in this study had Jurkat cell RNA spiked in. Sequencing used naive CD8+ T cells from blood, with Jurkat cell RNA spiked in. Subset denoted: FACS-sorted CD8+CD4-CCR7+CD45RA+ naive T cells. This chain connects TRBV6-5 to TRBJ2-1, with 8 bases identical to TRBD2. The CDR3 sequence: CASSQLAELYNEQFF. For the CDR3, the DNA is TGTGCCAGCAGCCAACTAGCGGAGCTCTACAATGAGCAGTTCTTC.